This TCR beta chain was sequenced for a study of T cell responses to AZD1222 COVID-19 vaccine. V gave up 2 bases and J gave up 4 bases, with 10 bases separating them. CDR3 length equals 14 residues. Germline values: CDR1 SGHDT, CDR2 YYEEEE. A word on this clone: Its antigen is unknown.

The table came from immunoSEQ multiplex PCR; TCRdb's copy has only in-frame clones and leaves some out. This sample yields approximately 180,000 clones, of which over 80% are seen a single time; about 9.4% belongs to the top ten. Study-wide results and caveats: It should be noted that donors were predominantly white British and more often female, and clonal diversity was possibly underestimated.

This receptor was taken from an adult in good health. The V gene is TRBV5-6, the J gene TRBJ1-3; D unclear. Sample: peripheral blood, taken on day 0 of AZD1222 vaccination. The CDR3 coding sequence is TGTGCCAGCAGCTTTTATACAGCGGGAAACACCATATATTTT. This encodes CASSFYTAGNTIYF.